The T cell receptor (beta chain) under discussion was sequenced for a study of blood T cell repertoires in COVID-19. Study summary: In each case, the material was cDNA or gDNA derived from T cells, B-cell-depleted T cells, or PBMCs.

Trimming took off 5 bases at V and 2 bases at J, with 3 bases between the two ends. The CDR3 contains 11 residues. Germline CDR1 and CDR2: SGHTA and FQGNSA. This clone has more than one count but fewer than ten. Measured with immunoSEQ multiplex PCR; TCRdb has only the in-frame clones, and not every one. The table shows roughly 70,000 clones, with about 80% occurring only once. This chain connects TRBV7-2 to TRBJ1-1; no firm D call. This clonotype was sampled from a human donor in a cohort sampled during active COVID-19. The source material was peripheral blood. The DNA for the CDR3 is TGTGCCAGCAGCCAAAACACTGAAGCTTTCTTT. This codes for CASSQNTEAFF.